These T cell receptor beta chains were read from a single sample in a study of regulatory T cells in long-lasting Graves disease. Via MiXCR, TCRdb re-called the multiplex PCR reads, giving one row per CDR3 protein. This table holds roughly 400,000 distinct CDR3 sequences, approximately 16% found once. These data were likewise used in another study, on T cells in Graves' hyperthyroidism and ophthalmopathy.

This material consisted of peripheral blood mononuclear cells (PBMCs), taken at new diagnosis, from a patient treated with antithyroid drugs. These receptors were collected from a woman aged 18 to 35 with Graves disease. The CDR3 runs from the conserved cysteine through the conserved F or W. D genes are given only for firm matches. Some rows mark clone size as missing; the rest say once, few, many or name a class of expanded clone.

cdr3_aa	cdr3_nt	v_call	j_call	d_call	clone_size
CASSPGDTGELFF	TGTGCCAGCAGTCCCGGAGACACCGGGGAGCTGTTTTTT	TRBV11-3	TRBJ2-2	NA	many
CASSLALASGANVLTF	TGTGCCAGCAGCTTAGCGCTTGCTTCTGGGGCCAACGTCCTGACTTTC	TRBV7-9	TRBJ2-6	NA	few
CASSLAGYYNEQFF	TGTGCCAGCAGCTTAGCCGGTTACTACAATGAGCAGTTCTTC	TRBV11-2	TRBJ2-1	NA	many
CASATEQGTKNIQYF	TGTGCCAGCGCCACTGAACAGGGCACCAAAAACATTCAGTACTTC	TRBV2	TRBJ2-4	NA	few
CASSTASQETQYF	TGTGCCAGTAGTACGGCGTCACAAGAGACCCAGTACTTC	TRBV2	TRBJ2-5	NA	few
CASSRRGYEQYF	TGTGCCAGCAGCCGCCGGGGCTACGAGCAGTACTTC	TRBV3-1	TRBJ2-7	NA	many
CASTPSGRVEQFF	TGTGCCAGCACGCCTAGCGGGAGGGTTGAGCAGTTCTTC	TRBV6-1	TRBJ2-1	TRBD2	many
CAISPGQRSGANVLTF	TGTGCCATCAGTCCGGGACAGCGCTCTGGGGCCAACGTCCTGACTTTC	TRBV10-3	TRBJ2-6	TRBD1	NA
CSARTTGISSYNSPLHF	TGCAGTGCCCGGACCACAGGGATTAGCTCCTATAATTCACCCCTCCACTTT	TRBV20-1	TRBJ1-6	NA	once
CASSQRDSSNYGYTF	TGTGCCAGCAGTCAACGGGACTCCTCTAACTATGGCTACACCTTC	TRBV28	TRBJ1-2	NA	many
CSVGEVGLYNEQFF	TGCAGTGTGGGGGAAGTCGGGCTTTACAATGAGCAGTTCTTC	TRBV20-1	TRBJ2-1	NA	NA
CASSNRDNYNEQFF	TGCGCCAGCAGCAACCGGGACAACTACAATGAGCAGTTCTTC	TRBV4-1	TRBJ2-1	NA	once
CASSVEPVYTEAFF	TGTGCCAGCAGCGTAGAACCTGTGTACACTGAAGCTTTCTTT	TRBV9	TRBJ1-1	NA	NA
CASSLAPATGQETQYF	TGTGCCAGCAGCTTAGCGCCGGCTACGGGACAAGAGACCCAGTACTTC	TRBV7-9	TRBJ2-5	NA	many
CSATQARGETQYF	TGCAGTGCTACTCAAGCCCGTGGGGAGACCCAGTACTTC	TRBV20-1	TRBJ2-5	NA	many
CASSYRGLAAYEQYF	TGTGCCAGCAGTTACAGGGGGCTAGCAGCCTACGAGCAGTACTTC	TRBV6-5	TRBJ2-7	TRBD1	few
CASSEEGAALSPLHF	TGCGCCAGCAGTGAAGAGGGTGCCGCTCTCTCACCCCTCCACTTT	TRBV10-2	TRBJ1-6	NA	few
CASSQRGRGETQYF	TGTGCCAGCAGCCAGAGGGGGCGCGGTGAGACCCAGTACTTC	TRBV14	TRBJ2-5	TRBD1	NA